The 11 T cell receptor beta chains reported below all come from one sample, sequenced in a study of blood T cell repertoires in COVID-19. Sequencing used immunoSEQ multiplex PCR; TCRdb keeps in-frame clones, though not all of them. The profile shows some 450,000 clones, roughly 90% of them singletons. Sequenced input: peripheral blood. The receptors here all came from a man in his late teens or twenties with COVID-19, enrolled during active disease.

V and J are TRBV3-1 (or the pseudogene TRBV3-2) and TRBJ2-3, with a weak D call TRBD1 (5 bases). The CDR3 loop spans 15 amino acids. From germline, CDR1 is LGHDT and CDR2 YNNKEL (reference sequence). V lost 1 base and J 2 bases, leaving 10 bases between the germline ends. The CDR3 nucleotides read TGTGCCAGCAGCCAAGGGCTCAGGGACACAGATACGCAGTATTTT. Residues: CASSQGLRDTDTQYF.

The CDR3 nucleotides read TGTGCCAGCAGCTTAGTCGGACAGGGGCAAGGAAACACCATATATTTT. Translation gives CASSLVGQGQGNTIYF. The V gene is TRBV11-2, the J gene TRBJ1-3, with 9 positions matching TRBD1. The CDR3 consists of 16 residues. Germline values: CDR1 SGHAT, CDR2 FQNNGV. V was pared by 1 base and J by 4 bases, with 5 bases of the junction left unmatched.

The CDR3 nucleotides read TGTGCCACCCAGGGGGCGCGTGGTGAAGCTTTCTTT. Protein sequence: CATQGARGEAFF. The V and J genes are TRBV10-3 and TRBJ1-1; 8 nucleotides align to TRBD1. V was clipped by 10 bases and J by 7 bases; unmatched bases: 8. This CDR3 region has 12 residues. Germline V gives CDR1 ENHRY, CDR2 SYGVKD.

The rearrangement joins TRBV30 to TRBJ2-3, with D possibly TRBD1 on 6 matching bases. Germline-derived CDR1 and CDR2 are GTSNPN and SVGIG (reference sequence). CDR3 length: 14 amino acids. Trimming shortened V by 0 bases and J by 1 base, and 8 bases separated the two germline ends. The CDR3 DNA sequence: TGTGCCTGGAGTGTACAGGGAGGCACAGATACGCAGTATTTT. Encoded protein: CAWSVQGGTDTQYF. Looking up the rest from reference TRBV30 and TRBJ2-3 gives the full variable domain: SQTIHQWPATLVQPVGSPLSLECTVEGTSNPNLYWYRQAAGRGLQLLFYSVGIGQISSEVPQNLSASRPQDRQFILSSKKLLLSDSGFYLCAWSVQGGTDTQYFGPGTRLTVL.

The DNA for the CDR3 is TGTGCCTGGAGTGTACGACAGTCCGAGCAGTACTTC. It is translated as CAWSVRQSEQYF. The chain joins TRBV30 to TRBJ2-7, with D perhaps TRBD1 (5 bases). Germline CDR1 and CDR2: GTSNPN and SVGIG (reference sequence). V was clipped by 0 bases and J by 6 bases, with 9 bases between them. CDR3 length equals 12 residues.

This sequence joins TRBV19 and TRBJ2-3; D may be TRBD1 (5 bases). The CDR3 loop spans 13 amino acids. V dropped 10 bases and J dropped 2 bases, with 13 bases sitting between them. Germline lookup yields CDR1 LNHDA and CDR2 SQIVND (reference sequence). CDR3 sequence reads: CATRTSATDTQYF. The CDR3 coding sequence is TGTGCCACCAGGACATCAGCCACAGATACGCAGTATTTT.

J is TRBJ2-2 and V is TRBV5-1, with 11 nucleotides matching TRBD1. CDR1 is SGHRS and CDR2 is YFSETQ in the germline V gene. The CDR3 totals 14 residues. J was trimmed by 5 bases and V by 7 bases; bases with no gene match: 4. The CDR3 sequence is CASGDRGKTGELFF. CDR3 DNA sequence: TGCGCCAGCGGGGACAGGGGGAAGACCGGGGAGCTGTTTTTT. Together with reference TRBV5-1 and TRBJ2-2, the CDR3 gives the full variable domain: KAGVTQTPRYLIKTRGQQVTLSCSPISGHRSVSWYQQTPGQGLQFLFEYFSETQRNKGNFPGRFSGRQFSNSRSEMNVSTLELGDSALYLCASGDRGKTGELFFGEGSRLTVL.

V usage is TRBV5-4 and J usage is TRBJ2-7, with 7 bases matching TRBD2. Germline loops: CDR1 SGHNT, CDR2 YYREEE (reference sequence). The CDR3 is 14 amino acids. V lost 0 bases to trimming and J lost 6 bases; unmatched junction nucleotides: 6. This CDR3 is CASSLGGGTSEQYF. The CDR3 DNA follows: TGTGCCAGCAGCTTGGGGGGGGGTACCTCCGAGCAGTACTTC. The full variable domain, completed using reference TRBV5-4 and TRBJ2-7, is ETGVTQSPTHLIKTRGQQVTLRCSSQSGHNTVSWYQQALGQGPQFIFQYYREEENGRGNFPPRFSGLQFPNYSSELNVNALELDDSALYLCASSLGGGTSEQYFGPGTRLTVT.

This sequence joins TRBV5-1 and TRBJ2-1; 9 positions agree with TRBD2. This CDR3 spans 15 amino acids. V shed 5 bases, J shed 8 bases, and the junction held 11 bases outside the gene matches. The V gene's germline CDR1 is SGHRS and CDR2 YFSETQ. Here the CDR3 DNA reads TGCGCCAGCAGGGCCGGGACTAGCAATCGGCATGAGCAGTTCTTC. Translated, it gives CASRAGTSNRHEQFF.

V gene TRBV18 combines with J gene TRBJ2-7; 11 nucleotides match TRBD2. Per germline, CDR1 KGHSH and CDR2 LQKENI. V was clipped by 3 bases and J by 2 bases; unmatched bases: 6. CDR3 length: 16 residues. The CDR3 sequence: CASSPSTSGSPYEQYF. CDR3 DNA sequence: TGTGCCAGCTCACCGAGCACTAGCGGGAGTCCCTACGAGCAGTACTTC.

V gene TRBV2 combines with J gene TRBJ1-6, with 8 nucleotides matching TRBD1. V lost 3 bases to trimming and J lost 9 bases; unmatched junction nucleotides: 7. This CDR3 comprises 15 residues. The germline V gene encodes CDR1 SNHLY and CDR2 FYNNEI. The CDR3 DNA reads as TGTGCCAGCAGTGAGGCCGGGACAGGAATTTCACCCCTCCACTTT. Its protein is CASSEAGTGISPLHF.